The TCR beta chain under discussion was sequenced for a study of T cells in Graves' hyperthyroidism and ophthalmopathy. Across the study: Peripheral blood was collected at initial diagnosis, before any treatment. Study findings and constraints: Most thyroid-expanded clonotypes above 0.001 were also found in blood.

Trimming pared 5 bases from V and 3 bases from J, leaving 11 bases between. CDR3 length: 13 amino acids. From germline, CDR1 is SEHNR and CDR2 FQNEAQ (reference sequence). Amplified regions were TCR beta CDR3 sequences from RNA transcripts. A set of HTBI primers served as the primers for a first-round RT-PCR of the TCR CDR3. A single record per CDR3 protein comes from TCRdb applying MiXCR to the multiplex PCR reads. The sample lists around 300,000 distinct CDR3 sequences, approximately 14% occurring once. Those patients with uncontrolled infection, other autoimmune disease, pregnancy or lactation were excluded. This clonotype was recorded at least ten times. The antigen remains unidentified.

The specimen was blood. The clonotype originates from a woman between 50 and 59 years old with Graves' hyperthyroidism that later progressed to Graves' ophthalmopathy. The chain employs TRBV7-9 and TRBJ2-7; D unclear. CDR3 sequence reads: CASSDLLGYEQYF. The CDR3 DNA reads TGTGCCAGCAGCGACCTGTTGGGCTACGAGCAGTACTTC.